Below, 21 T cell receptor beta chains from the same sample are listed, as sequenced in a study of technical replicates of blood from a few donors. Using immunoSEQ multiplex PCR, the repertoire was profiled, and TCRdb retains in-frame clones only, with some absent. There are about 71,000 clones in the sample; roughly 88% occur only once, and about 4.7% lies in the top ten. The sample taken for sequencing was PBMCs. Source of these receptors: a human donor in good health. Some clones in this sample may be carry-over from other donors' samples.

The chain links TRBV11-3 to TRBJ2-1; TRBD2 agrees at 8 bases. Per germline, CDR1 SGHNT and CDR2 YENEEA. The CDR3 is made up of 15 amino acids. V shed 5 bases, J shed 7 bases, and the junction held 10 bases outside the gene matches. The CDR3, as DNA: TGTGCCAGCAGCGCAGGTGGGCGGGGGGATAATGAGCAGTTCTTC. This encodes CASSAGGRGDNEQFF.

The chain carries TRBV5-1 and TRBJ2-7; 10 bases fit TRBD1. The CDR3 extends over 20 amino acids. V was clipped by 4 bases and J by 0 bases; unmatched bases: 19. Germline V gives CDR1 SGHRS, CDR2 YFSETQ. The CDR3, as DNA: TGCGCCAGCAGCGCCTCTATACCGGGACAGGGGAACAATAGCTCCTACGAGCAGTACTTC. This gives the protein CASSASIPGQGNNSSYEQYF.

V usage is TRBV2 and J usage is TRBJ1-3, with D tentatively TRBD1 (5 bases). The CDR3 runs 15 residues. Germline CDR1 and CDR2: SNHLY and FYNNEI. The V end lost 4 bases, the J end lost 0 bases, and 10 bases lay between the germline ends. CDR3: CASSVRQGSGNTIYF. In DNA form, the CDR3 reads TGTGCCAGCAGTGTCCGGCAGGGCTCTGGAAACACCATATATTTT.

V is TRBV7-3 and J is TRBJ2-2; a possible D gene is TRBD1 (6 bases). The CDR3 runs to 20 residues. V lost 1 base, J lost 6 bases, and 27 bases lay in between. Germline V lookup: CDR1 SGHTA, CDR2 FQGTGA. CDR3 amino acids: CASSLNAPQGPSGSAGELFF. Here the CDR3 DNA reads TGTGCCAGCAGCTTAAATGCCCCCCAGGGGCCCTCAGGATCGGCCGGGGAGCTGTTTTTT.

The V call is TRBV29-1, the J call TRBJ2-1; D possibly corresponds to TRBD1 (6 bases). The CDR3 consists of 12 residues. CDR1 and CDR2 (germline): SQVTM, ANQGSEA. CDR3 loop: CSGGPGSGEQFF. Here the CDR3 DNA reads TGCAGTGGGGGCCCGGGGAGTGGTGAGCAGTTCTTC.

About this clone: The identical CDR3 is also encoded by other nucleotide sequences in the sample. The rearrangement joins TRBV5-6 to TRBJ1-1; D is possibly TRBD1 (6 bases). The CDR3 has 12 amino acids. CDR1 is SGHDT, CDR2 YYEEEE, per germline. The V end lost 6 bases, the J end lost 2 bases, and 8 bases lay between the germline ends. CDR3 nucleotide sequence: TGTGCCAGCACCAGGGGTAACACTGAAGCTTTCTTT. Residues: CASTRGNTEAFF.

The rearrangement uses TRBV10-3 and TRBJ2-2; tentatively, D is TRBD2 (5 bases). Per the germline V gene, CDR1 is ENHRY and CDR2 is SYGVKD. The CDR3 runs 16 residues. Trimming left V 0 bases short and J 6 bases short, with 14 bases between. Written as DNA, the CDR3 is TGTGCCATCAGTGAGTCGGTGGGAGTCGGTCCCGGGGAGCTGTTTTTT. It encodes CAISESVGVGPGELFF.

This clone has only a few counts. The rearrangement links TRBV1 to TRBJ1-2; the table's D call, TRBD1, has no DNA check behind it. TRBV1 is a pseudogene segment. This CDR3 region has 18 residues. CDR3 in amino acids: CTSSQDEPGQPINYGYTF. In DNA form, the CDR3 reads TGCACCAGCAGCCAAGATGAGCCGGGACAACCCATTAACTATGGCTACACCTTC.

The chain joins TRBV5-1 to TRBJ2-5, with 11 nucleotides matching TRBD1. CDR3 length: 15 residues. V shed 4 bases and J 4 bases; nucleotides not matched to a gene: 6. In germline, CDR1 is SGHRS, CDR2 YFSETQ. In nucleotides, the CDR3 is TGCGCCAGCAGCCCCGGACAGGGGGCTGGAGAGACCCAGTACTTC. Translating gives CASSPGQGAGETQYF.

The rearrangement links TRBV9 to TRBJ1-5; D gene unclear. V was cut by 3 bases and J by 6 bases, with 13 bases left in between. The CDR3 runs to 14 residues. Germline lookup yields CDR1 SGDLS and CDR2 YYNGEE. CDR3 DNA sequence: TGTGCCAGCAGCGCGGTGGAGTACGGTCAGCCCCAGCATTTT. Protein: CASSAVEYGQPQHF.

The CDR3, as DNA: TGTGCCAGCCTTAGCGGGGGCTCCACAGATACGCAGTATTTT. Protein sequence: CASLSGGSTDTQYF. This chain connects TRBV6-6 to TRBJ2-3; 9 bases align to TRBD2. Trimming removed 8 bases from V and 2 bases from J; junction bases left unmatched: 5. The CDR3 consists of 14 residues. Germline V lookup: CDR1 MNHNY, CDR2 SVGAGI (reference sequence).

The chain combines TRBV6-5 with TRBJ1-3, with 8 bases fitting TRBD1. CDR3 length: 15 residues. J gave up 1 base and V 7 bases, and 6 bases lay outside the gene matches. CDR1 and CDR2 from the germline V gene are MNHEY and SVGAGI. The CDR3 loop is CASNGQGHSGNTIYF. For the CDR3, the DNA is TGTGCCAGCAATGGACAGGGACATTCTGGAAACACCATATATTTT.

The V gene is TRBV11-1, the J gene TRBJ2-1; a possible D gene is TRBD1 (9 bases). The CDR3 runs 15 residues. V was shortened by 6 bases and J by 9 bases, with 21 bases between the two germline ends. From germline, CDR1 is SGHAT and CDR2 FQDESV (reference sequence). CDR3 residues: CASSRGGTGMFEQFF. In DNA, the CDR3 is TGTGCCAGCAGTCGGGGGGGGACAGGGATGTTTGAGCAGTTCTTC.

The chain couples TRBV5-4 to TRBJ2-3, with TRBD2 as a possible D gene (5 bases). Trimming removed 5 bases at V and 3 bases at J, with 19 bases between. The germline V gene encodes CDR1 SGHNT and CDR2 YYREEE (reference sequence). The CDR3 has 16 amino acids. The CDR3 spells CASRDGRGKGTDTQYF. The CDR3, as DNA: TGTGCCAGCAGGGACGGACGGGGAAAGGGTACAGATACGCAGTATTTT.

The V call is TRBV27, the J call TRBJ1-1, with 8 positions matching TRBD1. Germline CDR1 is MNHEY and CDR2 is SMNVEV (reference sequence). Germline trimming cut 3 bases from V and 5 bases from J; bases unmatched to any gene: 17. CDR3 length equals 18 residues. The chain's CDR3 is CASSFRLGTGVSRTEAFF. In DNA form, the CDR3 reads TGTGCCAGCAGTTTCCGGCTCGGGACAGGAGTCTCCCGAACTGAAGCTTTCTTT.

The chain combines TRBV6-5 with TRBJ1-2; D call uncertain. The V gene's germline CDR1 is MNHEY and CDR2 SVGAGI. The V end lost 7 bases, the J end lost 2 bases, and 11 bases lay between the germline ends. CDR3 length: 13 residues. CDR3 sequence reads: CASTSTRNYGYTF. Written as DNA, the CDR3 is TGTGCCAGCACCTCGACTCGGAACTATGGCTACACCTTC.

The CDR3 nucleotides are TGTGCCAGCAGCTCAAACGGGGGGAAATCACCCCTCCACTTT. The encoded protein is CASSSNGGKSPLHF. The chain couples TRBV7-8 to TRBJ1-6; TRBD1 might be the D (5 bases). V dropped 4 bases and J dropped 10 bases, with 14 bases sitting between them. The CDR3 contains 14 residues. In germline, CDR1 is SGHVS, CDR2 FQNEAQ.

CDR3 DNA sequence: TGCGCCAGCAGCTTGAACAGCCAGGGCGCTGAAGCTTTCTTT. Translated, it gives CASSLNSQGAEAFF. V is TRBV5-1 and J is TRBJ1-1; TRBD1 is a possible D gene (5 bases). The CDR3 has 14 amino acids. Trimming cost V 1 base and J 6 bases, with 13 bases left between them. From germline, CDR1 is SGHRS and CDR2 YFSETQ.

The rearrangement joins TRBV5-4 to TRBJ1-3; 8 bases are shared with TRBD1. The length of the CDR3 is 11 residues. Germline CDR1 and CDR2: SGHNT and YYREEE (reference sequence). V lost 9 bases to trimming and J lost 11 bases; unmatched junction nucleotides: 7. CDR3 region: CAIQGGGPIYF. CDR3 DNA: TGTGCCATACAGGGGGGGGGACCCATATATTTT.

The chain employs TRBV5-1 and TRBJ2-1; D perhaps matches TRBD2 (6 bases). The V end lost 6 bases, the J end lost 2 bases, and 18 bases lay between the germline ends. The CDR3 runs 16 residues. Germline CDR1 and CDR2: SGHRS and YFSETQ. CDR3 protein: CASTPGGTGTYNEQFF. CDR3 sequence (DNA): TGCGCCAGCACCCCAGGCGGGACGGGCACCTACAATGAGCAGTTCTTC.

The V gene is TRBV5-1, the J gene TRBJ2-2; D is unclear. The V end was cut by 2 bases, the J end by 1 base, with 6 bases between. The CDR3 consists of 14 residues. In germline, CDR1 is SGHRS, CDR2 YFSETQ. The CDR3 is CASSFRQNTGELFF. In DNA, the CDR3 is TGCGCCAGCAGCTTTAGACAGAACACCGGGGAGCTGTTTTTT.